This TCR beta chain was documented in a study of blood T cell repertoires in COVID-19. In the study overall: T cells, B-cell-depleted T cells, or PBMCs provided the cDNA or gDNA that served as material.

V gave up 2 bases and J gave up 6 bases, with 13 bases separating them. From germline, CDR1 is ENHRY and CDR2 SYGVKD. The CDR3 spans 14 residues. Source study methods: Reference gene primers were amplified, and this amplification served to estimate nucleated cell counts. TCRdb keeps only in-frame clones here, not all; method: immunoSEQ multiplex PCR. V and J calls and clone size are as listed in that table; D and trimming were resolved from the DNA. The table shows 250,000 to 300,000 clones, with more than 75% occurring only once. The gene calls are TRBV10-3 and TRBJ1-1; D possibly corresponds to TRBD1 (5 bases). This TCR derives from a middle-aged woman who had recovered from COVID-19. Material for sequencing was peripheral blood. CDR3 in DNA: TGTGCCATCAGTGAGCTGGGGGGGGACGCTGAAGCTTTCTTT. The encoded protein is CAISELGGDAEAFF.